A single sample is the source of the 23 T cell receptor beta chains below, sequenced in a study of T cell responses to AZD1222 COVID-19 vaccine. The data were produced by immunoSEQ multiplex PCR, yet TCRdb's version contains in-frame clones alone and is incomplete. Found here are more than 95,000 clones, approximately 90% of them singletons; the top ten hold about 9.7%. The source was peripheral blood, collected on day 0 of AZD1222 vaccination. All receptors come from an adult in good health.

The chain has TRBV4-2 and TRBJ2-1, with 9 positions matching TRBD2. The germline gives CDR1 LGHNA, CDR2 YNFKEQ. This CDR3 is 14 amino acids long. Trimming took 3 bases from V and 7 from J; bases not matched to a gene: 4. As DNA, the CDR3 is TGTGCCAGCAGCCATAGCGGGAGTGGAAATGAGCAGTTCTTC. This sequence encodes CASSHSGSGNEQFF.

CDR3 amino acids: CASSEAGSSYEQYF. CDR3 sequence (DNA): TGTGCCAGCAGTGAAGCCGGGTCCTCCTACGAGCAGTACTTC. The V gene is TRBV2, the J gene TRBJ2-7; D remains ambiguous. V gave up 0 bases and J gave up 0 bases, with 6 bases separating them. The CDR3 runs to 14 residues. The germline gives CDR1 SNHLY, CDR2 FYNNEI.

The chain links TRBV9 to TRBJ2-3; tentative D call: TRBD1 (6 bases). The germline V gene encodes CDR1 SGDLS and CDR2 YYNGEE. The CDR3 contains 19 residues. V lost 0 bases, J lost 2 bases, and 22 bases lay in between. CDR3 amino acids: CASSVAMGQGNLDTDTQYF. The CDR3 DNA follows: TGTGCCAGCAGCGTAGCTATGGGGCAGGGGAACCTCGACACAGATACGCAGTATTTT.

This clone was detected only once. The chain has TRBV19 and TRBJ2-5, with D perhaps matching TRBD1 (6 bases). V was trimmed by 2 bases and J by 0 bases, leaving 13 bases between them. The CDR3 is made up of 16 amino acids. Germline V gene lookup returns CDR1 LNHDA and CDR2 SQIVND (reference sequence). CDR3 protein: CASSIFGGHHQETQYF. The DNA of the CDR3 is TGTGCCAGTAGTATATTTGGGGGCCACCACCAAGAGACCCAGTACTTC. The full variable domain, rest sourced from reference TRBV19 and TRBJ2-5, is DGGITQSPKYLFRKEGQNVTLSCEQNLNHDAMYWYRQDPGQGLRLIYYSQIVNDFQKGDIAEGYSVSREKKESFPLTVTSAQKNPTAFYLCASSIFGGHHQETQYFGPGTRLLVL.

The J gene is TRBJ2-2, the V gene TRBV3-1 (or the pseudogene TRBV3-2), with a tentative D call TRBD1 (6 bases). The CDR3 spans 13 residues. V lost 5 bases, J lost 8 bases, and 12 bases lay in between. Germline CDR1 and CDR2: LGHDT and YNNKEL (reference sequence). The CDR3 is CASSATGLGELFF. In nucleotides, the CDR3 is TGTGCCAGCAGCGCTACAGGGCTGGGGGAGCTGTTTTTT.

The chain couples TRBV6-2 or TRBV6-3 to TRBJ2-1; D remains unclear. Germline V CDR1 and CDR2: MNHEY, SVGEGT. V dropped 0 bases and J dropped 9 bases, with 9 bases sitting between them. The CDR3 length is 13 residues. The CDR3 is CASSYSTVREQFF. DNA for the CDR3: TGTGCCAGCAGTTACTCTACTGTCCGTGAGCAGTTCTTC.

V is TRBV19 and J is TRBJ1-4; D is undetermined. The V gene's germline CDR1 is LNHDA and CDR2 SQIVND (reference sequence). V lost 3 bases to trimming and J lost 8 bases, with 13 bases between them. The length of the CDR3 is 14 residues. For the CDR3, the DNA is TGTGCCAGTAGTATGCAACAGCGCCGCGAAAAACTGTTTTTT. Translation gives CASSMQQRREKLFF.

The rearrangement joins TRBV11-1 to TRBJ2-3, with TRBD2 as a possible D gene (6 bases). Trimming took 6 bases from V and 1 from J, leaving 14 bases between them. The CDR3 length is 15 residues. Germline-derived CDR1 and CDR2 are SGHAT and FQDESV (reference sequence). CDR3 region: CASRTTSLGTDTQYF. The CDR3 DNA sequence: TGTGCCAGCAGGACAACTAGCCTCGGCACAGATACGCAGTATTTT.

The chain couples TRBV25-1 to TRBJ2-2; D not resolved. CDR3 size: 14 residues. CDR1 MGHDK and CDR2 SYGVNS come from the germline V gene. Trimming removed 3 bases at V and 2 bases at J, with 7 bases between. The CDR3 sequence is CASSDPRNTGELFF. CDR3 nucleotides: TGTGCCAGCAGTGACCCTAGAAACACCGGGGAGCTGTTTTTT.

V is TRBV28 and J is TRBJ2-3, with 10 bases identical to TRBD1. This CDR3 contains 18 residues. V shed 6 bases, J shed 4 bases, and the junction held 16 bases outside the gene matches. The germline V gene encodes CDR1 MDHEN and CDR2 SYDVKM. The DNA of the CDR3 is TGTGCCAGCAGCCCTACCGTGGACAGGGGGAGAGTAGCAGATACGCAGTATTTT. It translates to CASSPTVDRGRVADTQYF.

The rearrangement joins TRBV18 to TRBJ1-4; D ambiguous. The CDR3 is 13 amino acids. The germline V gene has CDR1 KGHSH and CDR2 LQKENI. V lost 3 bases and J lost 5, with 7 bases in between. Written as DNA, the CDR3 is TGTGCCAGCTCACCTCCTGGGAATGAAAAACTGTTTTTT. Its protein product is CASSPPGNEKLFF.

This chain links TRBV30 with TRBJ1-5; 8 positions match TRBD1. CDR3 length: 14 residues. Germline trimming cut 3 bases from V and 6 bases from J; bases unmatched to any gene: 7. The V gene's germline CDR1 is GTSNPN and CDR2 SVGIG (reference sequence). The CDR3 nucleotides read TGTGCCTGGAGGGGGCCAGGGGGCGTTCAGCCCCAGCATTTT. Encoded protein: CAWRGPGGVQPQHF.

This chain uses TRBV7-8 with TRBJ1-3; TRBD1 aligns across 9 bases. Germline V lookup: CDR1 SGHVS, CDR2 FQNEAQ. The CDR3 sequence is 16 residues long. V lost 5 bases to trimming and J lost 4 bases; unmatched junction nucleotides: 9. CDR3 DNA: TGTGCCAGCAGCCCCCCAGGACAGGGGTCCGGAAACACCATATATTTT. It translates to CASSPPGQGSGNTIYF.

The V gene is TRBV7-2, the J gene TRBJ2-7; unclear D gene. This CDR3 is built from 12 residues. Germline values: CDR1 SGHTA, CDR2 FQGNSA. The V gene lost 5 bases and the J gene lost 5 bases, with 10 bases spanning the gap. The CDR3 reads CASSPTLDEQYF. In nucleotides, the CDR3 is TGTGCCAGCAGCCCGACCCTAGACGAGCAGTACTTC.

The rearrangement uses TRBV18 and TRBJ1-5; TRBD1 aligns across 8 bases. This CDR3 spans 16 amino acids. Germline CDR1 KGHSH, CDR2 LQKENI. Losses at the gene ends were 1 base for V and 6 bases for J; bases not matched to a gene: 8. The DNA for the CDR3 is TGTGCCAGCTCACCACGTGCAGGGGGCCAGGGTCAGCCCCAGCATTTT. As protein: CASSPRAGGQGQPQHF.

The chain employs TRBV6-5 and TRBJ2-3; D is unclear. V gave up 1 base and J gave up 1 base, with 3 bases separating them. The CDR3 spans 13 residues. The germline gives CDR1 MNHEY, CDR2 SVGAGI. The CDR3 loop reads CASSYYGTDTQYF. CDR3 coding DNA: TGTGCCAGCAGTTACTACGGCACAGATACGCAGTATTTT.

This clone was observed a handful of times. The chain uses TRBV10-3 and TRBJ1-5, with D possibly being TRBD1 (5 bases). The V gene lost 0 bases and the J gene lost 7 bases, with 16 bases spanning the gap. In germline, CDR1 is ENHRY, CDR2 SYGVKD. CDR3 length: 16 amino acids. CDR3 loop: CAISESVGPRRQPQHF. The CDR3, as DNA: TGTGCCATCAGTGAGTCGGTGGGGCCACGCAGACAGCCCCAGCATTTT.

In this sample, this clone turned up once. The V call is TRBV20-1, the J call TRBJ2-3, with D perhaps matching TRBD2 (6 bases). This CDR3 has 11 amino acids. Trimming took off 7 bases at V and 7 bases at J, with 12 bases between the two ends. Germline V CDR1 and CDR2: DFQATT, SNEGSKA (reference sequence). CDR3 DNA: TGCAGTGTCCCAGGACTAAATACGCAGTATTTT. It specifies CSVPGLNTQYF.

V and J are TRBV12-3 or TRBV12-4 and TRBJ2-1; 9 bases agree with TRBD2. The CDR3 contains 13 residues. The junction had 9 bases not matched to a gene; V was cut back by 11 bases and J by 7 bases. In nucleotides, the CDR3 is TGTGCCGCCGGGGCGGGAGGGTTTAATGAGCAGTTCTTC. It translates to CAAGAGGFNEQFF.

V is TRBV6-1 and J is TRBJ1-6; weak D call: TRBD1 (6 bases). This CDR3 contains 14 residues. Germline V CDR1 and CDR2: MNHNS, SASEGT. The V end was cut by 1 base, the J end by 7 bases, with 8 bases between. CDR3 nucleotides: TGTGCCAGCAGTGAAGGGCAGGGGAATTCACCCCTCCACTTT. The encoded protein is CASSEGQGNSPLHF.

The V call is TRBV10-3, the J call TRBJ1-2, with 9 bases identical to TRBD1. From germline, CDR1 is ENHRY and CDR2 SYGVKD. The CDR3 runs to 15 residues. J gave up 6 bases and V 0 bases, and 5 bases lay outside the gene matches. The CDR3 sequence is CAISESGQGINGYTF. The CDR3, as DNA: TGTGCCATCAGTGAGTCGGGACAGGGAATTAATGGCTACACCTTC.

This chain links TRBV10-2 with TRBJ2-5; no clear D gene. The CDR3 covers 14 residues. Trimming shortened V by 1 base and J by 3 bases, and 9 bases separated the two germline ends. Per germline, CDR1 WSHSY and CDR2 SAAADI. The DNA for the CDR3 is TGCGCCAGCAGTGAGTTGCGCCTAAAAGAGACCCAGTACTTC. Translating it yields CASSELRLKETQYF.

J is TRBJ2-2 and V is TRBV7-2; D not resolved. This CDR3 contains 15 residues. V was cut by 5 bases and J by 4 bases, with 14 bases left in between. CDR1 SGHTA and CDR2 FQGNSA come from the germline V gene. As DNA, the CDR3 is TGTGCCAGCAGCCTCCGGCGCAAACTCACCGGGGAGCTGTTTTTT. Translated, it gives CASSLRRKLTGELFF.